The next 9 T cell receptor beta chains were all read from a single sample in a study of shared clonotypes between healthy human individuals. Clones were sequenced by immunoSEQ multiplex PCR, and TCRdb holds only the in-frame ones, with some missing. In the table there are fewer than 100,000 clones, approximately 61% of which are singletons. Sequences were obtained from memory CD8+ T cells sorted from blood. Documented subset: CD45RO+ cells pooled with CCR7-negative TemRA cells. All receptors come from a man aged 30-40 years in good health.

The chain uses TRBV9 and TRBJ2-2; D remains unclear. V was pared by 7 bases and J by 1 base, with 11 bases between. Germline assignment: CDR1 SGDLS and CDR2 YYNGEE. The CDR3 runs to 14 residues. The CDR3 region has the DNA TGTGCCAGCGGGCAAGGGAAGAACACCGGGGAGCTGTTTTTT. This gives the protein CASGQGKNTGELFF.

The chain couples TRBV10-3 to TRBJ2-2; no clear D gene. V lost 8 bases, J lost 2 bases, and 9 bases lay in between. CDR3 length: 13 residues. Per the germline V gene, CDR1 is ENHRY and CDR2 is SYGVKD. The CDR3 protein is CAIQGINTGELFF. CDR3 nucleotide sequence: TGTGCCATCCAAGGGATTAACACCGGGGAGCTGTTTTTT.

The chain couples TRBV5-8 to TRBJ2-2; a weak D match, TRBD2 (5 bases). This CDR3 region has 15 residues. Germline-derived CDR1 and CDR2 are SGHTS and YDEGEE. V was pared by 8 bases and J by 5 bases, with 19 bases between. The DNA of the CDR3 is TGTGCCAGGCGACCAAGCGGAGGCTCAACCGGGGAGCTGTTTTTT. Its protein product is CARRPSGGSTGELFF.

V usage is TRBV10-2 and J usage is TRBJ2-7; D call uncertain. Trimming removed 0 bases from V and 3 bases from J, with 9 bases in between. In germline, CDR1 is WSHSY, CDR2 SAAADI. The CDR3 contains 14 residues. DNA for the CDR3: TGCGCCAGCAGTGAGTCTGGAGCATTCTACGAGCAGTACTTC. Translating it yields CASSESGAFYEQYF.

This clone was seen a handful of times. This sequence joins TRBV2 and TRBJ1-2; D not resolved. Trimming cost V 7 bases and J 2 bases, with 11 bases left between them. Germline CDR1 is SNHLY and CDR2 is FYNNEI. This CDR3 spans 13 amino acids. The CDR3 loop is CASTPVVNYGYTF. CDR3 DNA sequence: TGTGCCAGCACCCCGGTTGTGAACTATGGCTACACCTTC.

V is TRBV2 and J is TRBJ2-3, with 7 bases matching TRBD2. The CDR3 spans 17 residues. Germline V gives CDR1 SNHLY, CDR2 FYNNEI. V shed 2 bases, J shed 5 bases, and the junction held 13 bases outside the gene matches. Here the CDR3 DNA reads TGTGCCAGCAGTGAAAATATGTGGGAGGGCCGGGAAGATACGCAGTATTTT. As protein: CASSENMWEGREDTQYF. The complete variable domain, with remaining parts taken from reference TRBV2 and TRBJ2-3, reads EPEVTQTPSHQVTQMGQEVILRCVPISNHLYFYWYRQILGQKVEFLVSFYNNEISEKSEIFDDQFSVERPDGSNFTLKIRSTKLEDSAMYFCASSENMWEGREDTQYFGPGTRLTVL.

The rearrangement uses TRBV2 and TRBJ2-1; D may be TRBD2 (5 bases). The CDR3 is made up of 17 amino acids. CDR1 is SNHLY and CDR2 is FYNNEI in the germline V gene. V was clipped by 3 bases and J by 6 bases, with 21 bases between them. CDR3: CASSDLLLASIVNEQFF. The CDR3 DNA reads as TGTGCCAGCAGTGATCTCTTGCTAGCCTCAATCGTCAATGAGCAGTTCTTC.

This rearrangement joins TRBV30 to TRBJ1-3; 7 bases are a match to TRBD1. Trimming at V came to 6 bases and at J to 0 bases, leaving 5 bases not matched to a gene. Germline CDR1 is GTSNPN and CDR2 is SVGIG (reference sequence). The CDR3 covers 14 residues. The DNA for the CDR3 is TGTGCCTGCCACCGGGACAGCTCTGGAAACACCATATATTTT. Amino acid sequence: CACHRDSSGNTIYF.

This clone has at least ten counts. Distinct nucleotide sequences in the sample also encode this CDR3. The chain joins TRBV10-1 to TRBJ2-2, with D hard to call. Germline V gene lookup returns CDR1 WNHNN and CDR2 SYGVQD (reference sequence). V shed 6 bases and J shed 1 base, with 3 bases lying between them. The CDR3 sequence is 12 residues long. The CDR3 nucleotides read TGCGCCAGCAGACGGAACACCGGGGAGCTGTTTTTT. The encoded protein is CASRRNTGELFF.